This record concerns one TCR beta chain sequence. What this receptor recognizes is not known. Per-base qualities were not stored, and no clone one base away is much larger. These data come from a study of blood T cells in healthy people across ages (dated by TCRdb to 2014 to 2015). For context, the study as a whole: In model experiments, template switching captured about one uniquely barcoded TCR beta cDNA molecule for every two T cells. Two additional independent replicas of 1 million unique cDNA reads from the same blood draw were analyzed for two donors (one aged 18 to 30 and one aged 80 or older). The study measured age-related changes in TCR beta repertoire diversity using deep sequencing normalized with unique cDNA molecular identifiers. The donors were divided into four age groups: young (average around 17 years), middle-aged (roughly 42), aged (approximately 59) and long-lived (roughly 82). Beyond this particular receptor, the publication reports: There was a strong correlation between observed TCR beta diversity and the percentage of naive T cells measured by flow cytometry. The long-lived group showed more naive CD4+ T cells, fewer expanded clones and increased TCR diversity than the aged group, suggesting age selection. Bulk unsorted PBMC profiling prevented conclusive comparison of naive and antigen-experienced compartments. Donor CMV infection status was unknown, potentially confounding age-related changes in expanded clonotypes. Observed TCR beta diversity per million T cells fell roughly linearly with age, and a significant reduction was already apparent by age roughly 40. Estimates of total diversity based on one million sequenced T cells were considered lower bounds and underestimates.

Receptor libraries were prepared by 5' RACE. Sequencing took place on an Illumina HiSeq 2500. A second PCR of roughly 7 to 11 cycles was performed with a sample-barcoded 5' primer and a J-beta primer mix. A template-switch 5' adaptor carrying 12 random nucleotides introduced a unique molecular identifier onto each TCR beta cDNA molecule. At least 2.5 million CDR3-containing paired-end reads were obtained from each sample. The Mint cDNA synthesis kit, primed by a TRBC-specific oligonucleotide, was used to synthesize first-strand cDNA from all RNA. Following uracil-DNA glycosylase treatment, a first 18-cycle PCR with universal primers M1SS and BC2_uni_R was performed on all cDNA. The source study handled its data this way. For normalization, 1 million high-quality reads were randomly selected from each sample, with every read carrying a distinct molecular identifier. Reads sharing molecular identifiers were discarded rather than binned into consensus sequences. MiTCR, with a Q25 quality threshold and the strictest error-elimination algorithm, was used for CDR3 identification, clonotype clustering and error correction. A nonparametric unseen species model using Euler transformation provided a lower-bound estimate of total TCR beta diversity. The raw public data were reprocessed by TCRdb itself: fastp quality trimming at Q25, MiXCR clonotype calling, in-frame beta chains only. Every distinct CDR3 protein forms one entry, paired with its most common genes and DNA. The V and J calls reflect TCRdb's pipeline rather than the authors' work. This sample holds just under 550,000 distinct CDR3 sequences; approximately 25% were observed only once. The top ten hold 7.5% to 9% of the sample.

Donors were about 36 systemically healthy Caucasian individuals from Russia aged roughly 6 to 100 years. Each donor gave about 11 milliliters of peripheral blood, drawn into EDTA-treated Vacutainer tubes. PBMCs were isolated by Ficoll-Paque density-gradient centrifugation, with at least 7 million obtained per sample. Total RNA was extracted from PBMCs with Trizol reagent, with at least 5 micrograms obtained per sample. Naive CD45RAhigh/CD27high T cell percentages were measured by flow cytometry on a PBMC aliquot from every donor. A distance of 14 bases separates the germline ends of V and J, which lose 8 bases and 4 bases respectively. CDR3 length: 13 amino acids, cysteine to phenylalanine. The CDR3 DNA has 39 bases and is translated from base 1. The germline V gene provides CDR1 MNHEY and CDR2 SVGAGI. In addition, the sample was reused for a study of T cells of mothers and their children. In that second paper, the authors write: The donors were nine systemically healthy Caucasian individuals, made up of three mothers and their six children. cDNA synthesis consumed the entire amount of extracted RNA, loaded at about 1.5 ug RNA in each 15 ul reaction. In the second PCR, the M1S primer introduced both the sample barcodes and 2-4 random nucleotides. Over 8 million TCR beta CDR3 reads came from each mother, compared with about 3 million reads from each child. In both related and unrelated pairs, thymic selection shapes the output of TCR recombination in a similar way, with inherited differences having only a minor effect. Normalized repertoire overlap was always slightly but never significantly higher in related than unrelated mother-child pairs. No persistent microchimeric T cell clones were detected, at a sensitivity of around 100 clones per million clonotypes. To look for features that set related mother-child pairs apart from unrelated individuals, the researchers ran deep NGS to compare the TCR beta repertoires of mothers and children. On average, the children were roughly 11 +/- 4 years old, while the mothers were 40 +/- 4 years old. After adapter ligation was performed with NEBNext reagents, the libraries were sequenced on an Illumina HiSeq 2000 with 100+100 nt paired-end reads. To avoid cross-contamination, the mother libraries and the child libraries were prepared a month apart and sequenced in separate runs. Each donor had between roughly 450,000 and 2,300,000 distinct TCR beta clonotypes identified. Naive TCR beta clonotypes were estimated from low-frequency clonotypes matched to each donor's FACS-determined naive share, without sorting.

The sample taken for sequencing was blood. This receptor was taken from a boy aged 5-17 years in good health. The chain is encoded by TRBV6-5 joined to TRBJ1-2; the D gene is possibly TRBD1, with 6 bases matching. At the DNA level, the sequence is TGTGCCAGCGGCGACAGACAGGCCTATGGCTACACCTTC. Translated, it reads CASGDRQAYGYTF.